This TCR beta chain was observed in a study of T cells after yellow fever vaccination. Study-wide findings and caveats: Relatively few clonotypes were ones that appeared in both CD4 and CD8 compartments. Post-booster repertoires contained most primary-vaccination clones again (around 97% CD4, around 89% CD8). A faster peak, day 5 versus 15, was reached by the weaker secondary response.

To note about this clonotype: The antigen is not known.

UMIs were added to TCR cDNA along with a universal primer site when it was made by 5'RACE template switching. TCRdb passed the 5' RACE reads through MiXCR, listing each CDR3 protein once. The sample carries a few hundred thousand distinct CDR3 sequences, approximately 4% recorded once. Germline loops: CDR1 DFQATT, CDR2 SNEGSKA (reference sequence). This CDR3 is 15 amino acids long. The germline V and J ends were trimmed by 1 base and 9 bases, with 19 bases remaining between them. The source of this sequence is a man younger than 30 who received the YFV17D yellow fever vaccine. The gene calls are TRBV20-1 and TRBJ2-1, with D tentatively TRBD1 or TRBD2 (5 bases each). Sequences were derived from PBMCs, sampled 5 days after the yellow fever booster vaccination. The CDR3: CSARVSGRGDREQFF. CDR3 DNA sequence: TGCAGTGCTAGAGTGTCGGGACGTGGGGACCGTGAGCAGTTCTTC.